The 27 T cell receptor beta chains below were found in one sample sequenced in a study of identical twins. Each CDR3 protein is one row after TCRdb ran MiXCR on the 5' RACE reads. Of about 460,000 distinct CDR3 sequences listed, 13% to 15% are singletons. In addition, the sample was reused for a study of yellow fever vaccine responses in identical twins.

Sequences were obtained from CD4+ T cells sorted from blood. These TCRs come from a young woman in good health.

This chain connects TRBV24-1 to TRBJ2-2; D is uncertain. CDR1 and CDR2 from the germline V gene are KGHDR and SFDVKD. The V end lost 4 bases, the J end lost 4 bases, and 12 bases lay between the germline ends. The CDR3 sequence is 15 residues long. CDR3 sequence reads: CATSDRRQTTGELFF. CDR3 sequence (DNA): TGTGCCACCAGTGACAGGAGACAAACCACCGGGGAGCTGTTTTTT.

V usage is TRBV7-9 and J usage is TRBJ2-7, with a tentative D call TRBD2 (6 bases). The V gene's germline CDR1 is SEHNR and CDR2 FQNEAQ (reference sequence). CDR3 size: 13 residues. V lost 2 bases, J lost 6 bases, and 11 bases lay in between. CDR3 loop: CASSLPTGVEQYF. The CDR3 nucleotides are TGTGCCAGCAGCTTACCCACGGGGGTCGAGCAGTACTTC.

The chain is built from TRBV14 and TRBJ2-7; maybe TRBD1 (6 bases). V lost 3 bases and J 5 bases, leaving 14 bases between the germline ends. This CDR3 spans 14 amino acids. The germline gives CDR1 SGHDN, CDR2 FVKESK. This chain's CDR3 is CASSHPGARDEQYF. CDR3 sequence (DNA): TGTGCCAGCAGCCACCCAGGGGCGAGAGACGAGCAGTACTTC. The complete variable domain, with remaining parts taken from reference TRBV14 and TRBJ2-7, reads EAGVTQFPSHSVIEKGQTVTLRCDPISGHDNLYWYRRVMGKEIKFLLHFVKESKQDESGMPNNRFLAERTGGTYSTLKVQPAELEDSGVYFCASSHPGARDEQYFGPGTRLTVT.

J is TRBJ1-2 and V is TRBV3-1; unclear D gene. This CDR3 contains 17 residues. Trimming took off 0 bases at V and 5 bases at J, with 19 bases between the two ends. CDR1 and CDR2 (germline): LGHDT, YNNKEL (reference sequence). CDR3 in DNA: TGTGCCAGCAGCCAAGATTCCCTGCGTTTAGGGCTATATGGCTACACCTTC. This translates into CASSQDSLRLGLYGYTF.

This rearrangement joins TRBV30 to TRBJ2-2; D not resolved. Trimming pared 2 bases from V and 3 bases from J, leaving 10 bases between. The CDR3 totals 14 residues. Germline V CDR1 and CDR2: GTSNPN, SVGIG (reference sequence). DNA for the CDR3: TGTGCCTGGAGTACGAACAAATACACCGGGGAGCTGTTTTTT. Residues: CAWSTNKYTGELFF. Full variable domain (missing parts from reference TRBV30 and TRBJ2-2): SQTIHQWPATLVQPVGSPLSLECTVEGTSNPNLYWYRQAAGRGLQLLFYSVGIGQISSEVPQNLSASRPQDRQFILSSKKLLLSDSGFYLCAWSTNKYTGELFFGEGSRLTVL.

J is TRBJ1-2 and V is TRBV12-3 or TRBV12-4, with no clear D. The CDR3 spans 13 residues. The V and J ends lost 8 bases and 3 bases respectively, with 13 bases between them. CDR3 nucleotide sequence: TGTGCCAGCGGAGATGGGCCCTACTATGGCTACACCTTC. Encoded protein: CASGDGPYYGYTF.

This clonotype was counted between two and nine times. The rearrangement links TRBV25-1 to TRBJ2-2, with D maybe TRBD1 (6 bases). Germline V gene data show CDR1 as MGHDK and CDR2 as SYGVNS. Trimming took off 2 bases at V and 7 bases at J, with 17 bases between the two ends. The CDR3 is 16 residues long. The CDR3 DNA reads as TGTGCCAGCAGTGAACCTCCCCCCAGGGGTAGCGGGGAGCTGTTTTTT. Translating gives CASSEPPPRGSGELFF.

There are many counts of this clonotype. J is TRBJ2-2 and V is TRBV5-1, with 7 positions matching TRBD2. V shed 4 bases and J 0 bases; nucleotides not matched to a gene: 3. CDR1 and CDR2 from the germline V gene are SGHRS and YFSETQ. The CDR3 contains 15 residues. CDR3 nucleotide sequence: TGCGCCAGCAGCCAGCGGGGAACGAACACCGGGGAGCTGTTTTTT. Its translation: CASSQRGTNTGELFF.

The CDR3 region is CGGGGTDTQYF. The CDR3 DNA reads as TGCGGGGGGGGCGGAACAGATACGCAGTATTTT. V gene TRBV29-1 combines with J gene TRBJ2-3; D is perhaps TRBD2 (7 bases). CDR1 SQVTM and CDR2 ANQGSEA come from the germline V gene. The CDR3 has 11 amino acids.

The chain employs TRBV6-1 and TRBJ2-7; 14 bases agree with TRBD2. J lost 1 base, V lost 6 bases, and 5 bases had no gene match. In germline, CDR1 is MNHNS, CDR2 SASEGT. CDR3 length: 16 residues. The CDR3 region has the DNA TGTGCCAGCAGCCCGGGACTAGCGGGAGCATCCTACGAGCAGTACTTC. Translated: CASSPGLAGASYEQYF.

This clonotype was observed a few times. The chain recombines TRBV10-3 with TRBJ2-7; 10 positions match TRBD2. J gave up 1 base and V 4 bases, and 7 bases lay outside the gene matches. Germline V gene lookup returns CDR1 ENHRY and CDR2 SYGVKD. The CDR3 totals 16 residues. CDR3 in DNA: TGTGCCATCAGTGGCACGACTAGCGGGCTTTCCTACGAGCAGTACTTC. Translated, it gives CAISGTTSGLSYEQYF.

This CDR3 is CASIIQRAYEQYF. In DNA form, the CDR3 reads TGTGCCAGTATCATACAGCGAGCCTACGAGCAGTACTTC. The V gene is TRBV19, the J gene TRBJ2-7; no clear D. The V gene's germline CDR1 is LNHDA and CDR2 SQIVND (reference sequence). There are 13 residues in the CDR3. V lost 7 bases and J 2 bases, leaving 12 bases between the germline ends.

DNA of the CDR3: TGCAGTGCTATCCTACTAGCGGGGGGGAAAGAGACCCAGTACTTC. Its translation is CSAILLAGGKETQYF. V gene TRBV20-1 combines with J gene TRBJ2-5; 13 bases line up with TRBD2. This CDR3 has 15 amino acids. Per germline, CDR1 DFQATT and CDR2 SNEGSKA (reference sequence). The junction had 5 bases not matched to a gene; V was cut back by 4 bases and J by 3 bases.

V is TRBV6-1 and J is TRBJ2-1; no firm D call. The CDR3 is 14 amino acids. In germline, CDR1 is MNHNS, CDR2 SASEGT. Trimming removed 7 bases at V and 2 bases at J, with 12 bases between. CDR3 sequence: CASTSRLTYNEQFF. In DNA form, the CDR3 reads TGTGCCAGCACCTCTCGCCTTACCTACAATGAGCAGTTCTTC.

The gene calls are TRBV5-1 and TRBJ2-3; 8 bases map to TRBD1. Germline CDR1 SGHRS, CDR2 YFSETQ. The CDR3 extends over 16 amino acids. The J segment lost 0 bases and the V segment lost 2 bases, leaving 5 bases of the junction unmatched. The CDR3 loop reads CASSLPGQASTDTQYF. The CDR3 nucleotides read TGCGCCAGCAGCTTACCGGGACAGGCTAGCACAGATACGCAGTATTTT.

This clonotype was detected ten times or more. The J gene is TRBJ1-5, the V gene TRBV2; possible D gene TRBD1, 5 bases. V was shortened by 7 bases and J by 7 bases, with 17 bases between the two germline ends. CDR3 length: 14 residues. Germline CDR1 and CDR2: SNHLY and FYNNEI. This CDR3 is CASTTGTVGQPQHF. CDR3 bases: TGTGCCAGCACCACCGGGACTGTAGGGCAGCCCCAGCATTTT.

This clonotype was counted a single time. This rearrangement joins TRBV27 to TRBJ2-1; either TRBD1 or TRBD2 may fit D (5 bases each). Between the trimmed V and J ends, which lost 3 bases and 0 bases, there was a span of 12 bases. CDR3 length equals 16 residues. Germline CDR1 MNHEY, CDR2 SMNVEV (reference sequence). CDR3 sequence: CASSFRGSSSYNEQFF. The CDR3, as DNA: TGTGCCAGCAGTTTTCGGGGCTCGAGCTCCTACAATGAGCAGTTCTTC.

This clonotype has more than one count but fewer than ten. Written as DNA, the CDR3 is TGTGCCAGCAGCGTAGGACTCAGTAATGAAAAACTGTTTTTT. This codes for CASSVGLSNEKLFF. The V call is TRBV9, the J call TRBJ1-4; D is uncertain. The germline V gene has CDR1 SGDLS and CDR2 YYNGEE. The length of the CDR3 is 14 residues. The V and J ends lost 0 bases and 4 bases respectively, with 7 bases between them.

This clonotype was counted ten times or more. The chain carries TRBV29-1 and TRBJ2-7; 7 nucleotides align to TRBD2. The CDR3 runs 13 residues. Losses at the gene ends were 6 bases for V and 1 base for J; bases not matched to a gene: 6. Germline-derived CDR1 and CDR2 are SQVTM and ANQGSEA. The CDR3 loop is CSVGGSRSYEQYF. The CDR3 bases are TGCAGCGTAGGCGGGAGCCGATCCTACGAGCAGTACTTC.

This clonotype has more than one count but fewer than ten. The chain is built from TRBV28 and TRBJ1-1; D is ambiguous. V dropped 10 bases and J dropped 6 bases, with 15 bases sitting between them. Looked up from germline, CDR1 is MDHEN and CDR2 is SYDVKM. The CDR3 runs 12 residues. CDR3 coding DNA: TGTGCCATCCTCTCTAGGTACGCTGAAGCTTTCTTT. Residues: CAILSRYAEAFF.

In this sample, this clonotype turned up a few times. The V gene is TRBV5-1, the J gene TRBJ1-1; D unresolved. The CDR3 length is 12 residues. The germline gives CDR1 SGHRS, CDR2 YFSETQ. Trimming left V 7 bases short and J 2 bases short, with 9 bases between. The CDR3 nucleotides are TGCGCCAGCCGCAGTACCAACACTGAAGCTTTCTTT. Translating gives CASRSTNTEAFF. Complete variable domain (other parts from reference TRBV5-1 and TRBJ1-1): KAGVTQTPRYLIKTRGQQVTLSCSPISGHRSVSWYQQTPGQGLQFLFEYFSETQRNKGNFPGRFSGRQFSNSRSEMNVSTLELGDSALYLCASRSTNTEAFFGQGTRLTVV.

This clonotype was detected once. This chain joins TRBV5-1 and TRBJ2-5; possibly TRBD1 for D (6 bases). The V end was cut by 0 bases, the J end by 3 bases, with 12 bases between. This CDR3 is 15 amino acids long. The germline V gene encodes CDR1 SGHRS and CDR2 YFSETQ. CDR3 nucleotide sequence: TGCGCCAGCAGCTTGGAGGACAGAAAAGAAGAGACCCAGTACTTC. This gives the protein CASSLEDRKEETQYF.

The rearrangement joins TRBV7-2 to TRBJ2-7, with 7 bases lining up with TRBD1. The CDR3 is 14 amino acids. J was trimmed by 7 bases and V by 6 bases; bases with no gene match: 12. CDR1 and CDR2 (germline): SGHTA, FQGNSA. This CDR3 is CASSRRTGPDEQYF. CDR3 nucleotide sequence: TGTGCCAGCAGTAGACGGACAGGACCCGATGAGCAGTACTTC.

This clonotype was seen a few times. The chain recombines TRBV4-1 with TRBJ2-1, with 9 bases that match TRBD2. Germline-derived CDR1 and CDR2 are MGHRA and YSYEKL. V lost 1 base, J lost 7 bases, and 8 bases stayed unmatched. There are 16 residues in the CDR3. The CDR3 DNA follows: TGCGCCAGCAGCCAAGGGGGGCTAGCGGGGTTGAATGAGCAGTTCTTC. Its translation is CASSQGGLAGLNEQFF.

This rearrangement joins TRBV24-1 to TRBJ2-3; perhaps TRBD1 as D (6 bases). V lost 9 bases to trimming and J lost 6 bases, with 15 bases between them. There are 13 residues in the CDR3. Germline CDR1 is KGHDR and CDR2 is SFDVKD. CDR3 sequence: CATGGPGTDTQYF. CDR3 bases: TGTGCCACCGGGGGCCCGGGGACCGATACGCAGTATTTT.

This clonotype appeared a few times. The J gene is TRBJ2-2, the V gene TRBV6-1; 7 bases line up with TRBD1. V gave up 7 bases and J gave up 5 bases; unmatched junction bases: 10. CDR3 length equals 15 residues. Germline V CDR1 and CDR2: MNHNS, SASEGT. The CDR3 nucleotides read TGTGCCAGCACCCTGCTAGGGGGCGCGACCGGGGAGCTGTTTTTT. It is translated as CASTLLGGATGELFF.

The chain is built from TRBV6-1 and TRBJ2-1, with D perhaps TRBD1 (6 bases). Germline V lookup: CDR1 MNHNS, CDR2 SASEGT. The CDR3 has 15 residues. Trimming stripped 2 bases from V and 7 bases from J, with 15 bases between. CDR3 DNA: TGTGCCAGCAGTGAAAGCAGGGCAGGGGTAAATGAGCAGTTCTTC. Its protein product is CASSESRAGVNEQFF.